This T cell receptor (beta chain) originates from a study of T cell changes during pregnancy in multiple sclerosis (dated by TCRdb to the late 2010s). A note on the overall study: The study examined how the T cell repertoire changed over the course of pregnancy in women with multiple sclerosis.

In the germline V gene, CDR1 corresponds to MDHEN and CDR2 to SYDVKM. V is pared back by 3 bases and J by 4 bases, with 10 bases lying between the germline termini. Including cysteine and phenylalanine, the CDR3 has 13 amino acids. The DNA shown is the 39-base CDR3, in frame from base 1. About this clone itself: It lacks a known antigen. Per-base quality was not reported, and no clone a single base away is much larger than it.

The receptor library was made with the immunoSEQ multiplex PCR assay. This immuneACCESS table, as held by TCRdb, lists in-frame sequences with V and J called but not all clones. Of the missing ones, under half trace to an unresolved V gene in checked studies; the others have no known cause. This sample comprises some 67,000 clones, about 92% of them detected only once. The ten largest clones add up to roughly 1.6% of the sample. The clonotype comes from a female donor with multiple sclerosis, enrolled in a pregnancy study. The material was peripheral blood, obtained after pregnancy. The chain is made from TRBV28 and TRBJ2-7; a confident D gene designation cannot be given. The CDR3 here reads CASSFSYGYEQYF. The sequenced DNA is TGTGCCAGCAGTTTTAGTTACGGGTACGAGCAGTACTTC. With all but the CDR3 taken from the reference TRBV28 and TRBJ2-7 genes, the full variable domain is: DVKVTQSSRYLVKRTGEKVFLECVQDMDHENMFWYRQDPGLGLRLIYFSYDVKMKEKGDIPEGYSVSREKKERFSLILESASTNQTSMYLCASSFSYGYEQYFGPGTRLTVT.